The 21 T cell receptor beta chains below were found in one sample sequenced in a study of CD8 T cells in ankylosing spondylitis. MiXCR was run by TCRdb on the 5' RACE reads, yielding one entry per CDR3 protein. The profile shows approximately 140,000 distinct CDR3 sequences, 44% of them singletons. Sequencing was performed on synovial fluid, either unsorted or a sorted T cell fraction (not recorded which). The receptors stem from a male donor with ankylosing spondylitis.

This clonotype came up many times. The V and J genes are TRBV12-3 or TRBV12-4 and TRBJ2-2, with D possibly TRBD1 on 5 matching bases. The CDR3 covers 12 residues. Trimming stripped 6 bases from V and 5 bases from J, with 7 bases between. CDR3 loop: CASSQGTGELFF. CDR3 in DNA: TGTGCCAGCAGCCAGGGAACCGGGGAGCTGTTTTTT.

The chain employs TRBV21-1 and TRBJ2-7; TRBD2 is the table's D call, not checked against the DNA. TRBV21-1 counts as a pseudogene. The CDR3 extends over 22 amino acids. CDR3 in amino acids: CASSNNPTTQGSSELAAYEQYF. In DNA form, the CDR3 reads TGTGCCAGCAGCAACAACCCAACAACACAGGGCAGCTCAGAACTAGCGGCCTACGAGCAGTACTTC.

This clonotype was counted a few times. V and J are TRBV7-8 and TRBJ1-5; tentatively, D is TRBD1 (6 bases). Trimming took off 5 bases at V and 7 bases at J, with 15 bases between the two ends. Germline V lookup: CDR1 SGHVS, CDR2 FQNEAQ. The CDR3 has 14 residues. The CDR3, as DNA: TGTGCCAGCAGCCCTGTGCAGGGGTACCAGCCCCAGCATTTT. Its protein product is CASSPVQGYQPQHF.

Written as DNA, the CDR3 is TGTGCCAGCAGTGACTACGCTGGACAAGCCACAGATACGCAGTATTTT. This encodes CASSDYAGQATDTQYF. The V gene is TRBV6-4, the J gene TRBJ2-3, with D perhaps TRBD1 (5 bases). V was clipped by 1 base and J by 2 bases, with 13 bases between them. Germline CDR1 is MRHNA and CDR2 is SNTAGT. This CDR3 spans 16 amino acids.

This clonotype was detected a few times. The V gene is TRBV7-8, the J gene TRBJ2-5; no clear D. Germline V gene lookup returns CDR1 SGHVS and CDR2 FQNEAQ. The CDR3 consists of 15 residues. Trimming took 5 bases from V and 3 from J, leaving 16 bases between them. The DNA for the CDR3 is TGTGCCAGCAGCCAGCGCATTCGGCTAAAAGAGACCCAGTACTTC. This sequence encodes CASSQRIRLKETQYF. Filled out from reference TRBV7-8 and TRBJ2-5, the complete variable domain reads GAGVSQSPRYKVAKRGQDVALRCDPISGHVSLFWYQQALGQGPEFLTYFQNEAQLDKSGLPSDRFFAERPEGSVSTLKIQRTQQEDSAVYLCASSQRIRLKETQYFGPGTRLLVL.

This rearrangement joins TRBV12-3 or TRBV12-4 to TRBJ2-2; 7 bases map to TRBD2. CDR3 size: 13 residues. The J segment lost 1 base and the V segment lost 9 bases, leaving 2 bases of the junction unmatched. Here the CDR3 DNA reads TGTGCCAGGCCTAGCGGGAACACCGGGGAGCTGTTTTTT. Translated: CARPSGNTGELFF.

There are a few counts of this clonotype. The gene calls are TRBV2 and TRBJ1-2, with D uncertain. The V end was cut by 7 bases, the J end by 7 bases, with 19 bases between. Germline CDR1 and CDR2: SNHLY and FYNNEI. CDR3 size: 14 residues. CDR3 protein: CASNSDAMTGGYTF. Written as DNA, the CDR3 is TGTGCCAGCAATTCGGACGCCATGACGGGTGGCTACACCTTC.

The genes are TRBV11-1 and TRBJ2-1; 10 nucleotides align to TRBD2. In germline, CDR1 is SGHAT, CDR2 FQDESV (reference sequence). After removal of 1 base from V and 2 bases from J, the junction contained 14 bases not matched to a gene. The CDR3 extends over 20 amino acids. Here the CDR3 DNA reads TGTGCCAGCAGCTTAGGGTGGGGAAGCGGGAGGGCCATCGCCTACAATGAGCAGTTCTTC. Amino acid sequence: CASSLGWGSGRAIAYNEQFF.

This clonotype has a handful of counts. This chain joins TRBV28 and TRBJ2-7; D is uncertain. The CDR3 contains 13 residues. Germline V gene sequence: CDR1 MDHEN, CDR2 SYDVKM. V lost 3 bases and J lost 0, with 6 bases in between. The chain's CDR3 is CASSFLLSYEQYF. The CDR3, as DNA: TGTGCCAGCAGTTTTCTCCTCTCCTACGAGCAGTACTTC.

This clonotype was counted a few times. V usage is TRBV28 and J usage is TRBJ2-7; 10 nucleotides line up with TRBD2. Germline values: CDR1 MDHEN, CDR2 SYDVKM. The junction had 4 bases not matched to a gene; V was cut back by 1 base and J by 4 bases. CDR3 length: 15 amino acids. CDR3 sequence (DNA): TGTGCCAGCAGTTTATTGGGACTAGCGACGTACGAGCAGTACTTC. Translation: CASSLLGLATYEQYF. Filled out from reference TRBV28 and TRBJ2-7, the complete variable domain reads DVKVTQSSRYLVKRTGEKVFLECVQDMDHENMFWYRQDPGLGLRLIYFSYDVKMKEKGDIPEGYSVSREKKERFSLILESASTNQTSMYLCASSLLGLATYEQYFGPGTRLTVT.

This clonotype was seen only a few times. The chain's CDR3 is CASSEGGTGFEKLFF. The CDR3 DNA is TGTGCCAGCAGTGAGGGAGGGACAGGTTTTGAAAAACTGTTTTTT. The rearrangement uses TRBV6-1 and TRBJ1-4; 8 nucleotides align to TRBD1. Losses at the gene ends were 3 bases for V and 7 bases for J; bases not matched to a gene: 7. The CDR3 runs to 15 residues. Per the germline V gene, CDR1 is MNHNS and CDR2 is SASEGT.

This chain connects TRBV13 to TRBJ2-1, with 9 bases lining up with TRBD2. V was clipped by 1 base and J by 11 bases; unmatched bases: 9. The CDR3 runs 15 residues. Germline CDR1 PRHDT, CDR2 FYEKMQ (reference sequence). As DNA, the CDR3 is TGTGCCAGCAGCTTAGCTGTAGCGGGAGAGGATAAGCAGTTCTTC. Its protein is CASSLAVAGEDKQFF.

The sample holds a few counts of this clonotype. V usage is TRBV30 and J usage is TRBJ1-2; D is unclear. The CDR3 runs to 13 residues. V was shortened by 4 bases and J by 7 bases, with 16 bases between the two germline ends. Germline V gives CDR1 GTSNPN, CDR2 SVGIG (reference sequence). The DNA of the CDR3 is TGTGCCTGGACCCCTACCGGGTCTGGTGGCTACACCTTC. It encodes CAWTPTGSGGYTF.

The chain recombines TRBV12-3 or TRBV12-4 with TRBJ1-2; no definite D call. The CDR3 contains 13 residues. The V and J ends lost 2 bases and 5 bases respectively, with 9 bases between them. The DNA of the CDR3 is TGTGCCAGCAGTTTACGGGCAGGATATGGCTACACCTTC. It yields the protein CASSLRAGYGYTF.

Only a few counts were recorded for this clonotype. V usage is TRBV4-1 and J usage is TRBJ2-3; 7 positions match TRBD2. Trimming at V came to 1 base and at J to 2 bases, leaving 6 bases not matched to a gene. This CDR3 spans 16 amino acids. CDR1 is MGHRA, CDR2 YSYEKL, per germline. The DNA for the CDR3 is TGCGCCAGCAGCCAAGCGGTAGGGAGGGCCACAGATACGCAGTATTTT. Translated, it gives CASSQAVGRATDTQYF.

This clonotype was counted a few times. V gene TRBV19 combines with J gene TRBJ1-5, with a tentative D call TRBD1 (6 bases). The V end was cut by 3 bases, the J end by 9 bases, with 9 bases between. Germline CDR1 LNHDA, CDR2 SQIVND (reference sequence). There are 12 residues in the CDR3. CDR3 DNA sequence: TGTGCCAGTAGTATTGGGGGCTGGCCCCAGCATTTT. It yields the protein CASSIGGWPQHF.

The rearrangement links TRBV5-1 to TRBJ1-1, with a weak D call TRBD1 (6 bases). V gave up 1 base and J gave up 5 bases, with 15 bases separating them. The germline V gene has CDR1 SGHRS and CDR2 YFSETQ. There are 15 residues in the CDR3. CDR3 DNA sequence: TGCGCCAGCAGCTTGAATGGGGGGCTGTATACTGAAGCTTTCTTT. Translated: CASSLNGGLYTEAFF.

The chain uses TRBV4-1 and TRBJ2-7; D remains unclear. With 1 base removed from V and 2 bases from J, the gap between germline ends came to 6 bases. The CDR3 has 13 amino acids. From germline, CDR1 is MGHRA and CDR2 YSYEKL. CDR3: CASSQGLAYEQYF. In DNA form, the CDR3 reads TGCGCCAGCAGCCAAGGTCTGGCCTACGAGCAGTACTTC.

This clonotype has just one count. The rearrangement joins TRBV9 to TRBJ1-6; TRBD1 is a possible D gene (5 bases). CDR1 and CDR2 from the germline V gene are SGDLS and YYNGEE. Trimming stripped 0 bases from V and 6 bases from J, with 13 bases between. The length of the CDR3 is 16 residues. CDR3 in DNA: TGTGCCAGCAGCGTAGAAGGTGGGGCAAGTAATTCACCCCTCCACTTT. Translating gives CASSVEGGASNSPLHF.

This clonotype has a count of ten or more. This sequence joins TRBV15 and TRBJ2-6; no definite D call. The germline V and J ends were trimmed by 0 bases and 0 bases, with 3 bases remaining between them. This CDR3 has 15 amino acids. Germline V gene data show CDR1 as LNHNV and CDR2 as YYDKDF (reference sequence). CDR3 coding DNA: TGTGCCACCAGCAGAGATCACTCTGGGGCCAACGTCCTGACTTTC. Its protein product is CATSRDHSGANVLTF.

The chain combines TRBV20-1 with TRBJ1-2; D is ambiguous. With 6 bases removed from V and 4 bases from J, the gap between germline ends came to 6 bases. The CDR3 contains 10 residues. CDR1 and CDR2 (germline): DFQATT, SNEGSKA (reference sequence). The CDR3 is CSARTYGYTF. The DNA of the CDR3 is TGCAGTGCCCGGACCTATGGCTACACCTTC.